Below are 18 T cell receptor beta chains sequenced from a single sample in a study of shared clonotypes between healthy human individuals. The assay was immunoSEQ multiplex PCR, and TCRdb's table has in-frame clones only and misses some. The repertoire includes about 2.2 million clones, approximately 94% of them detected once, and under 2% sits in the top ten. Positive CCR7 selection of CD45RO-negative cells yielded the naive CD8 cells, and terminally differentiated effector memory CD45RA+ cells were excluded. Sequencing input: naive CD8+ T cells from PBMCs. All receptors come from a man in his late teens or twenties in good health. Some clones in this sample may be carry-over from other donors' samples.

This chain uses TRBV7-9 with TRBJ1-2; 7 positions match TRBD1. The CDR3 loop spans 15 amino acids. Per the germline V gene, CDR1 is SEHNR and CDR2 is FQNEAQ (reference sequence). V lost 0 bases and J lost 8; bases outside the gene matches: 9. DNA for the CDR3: TGTGCCAGCAGCTTAGCTGTCAGGGGGAATAACGGCTACACCTTC. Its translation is CASSLAVRGNNGYTF.

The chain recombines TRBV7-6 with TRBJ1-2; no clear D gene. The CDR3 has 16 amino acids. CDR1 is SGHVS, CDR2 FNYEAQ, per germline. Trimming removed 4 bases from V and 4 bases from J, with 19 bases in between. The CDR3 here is CASSSLPGSSIYGYTF. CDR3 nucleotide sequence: TGTGCCAGCAGCTCACTCCCCGGTTCTAGTATCTATGGCTACACCTTC.

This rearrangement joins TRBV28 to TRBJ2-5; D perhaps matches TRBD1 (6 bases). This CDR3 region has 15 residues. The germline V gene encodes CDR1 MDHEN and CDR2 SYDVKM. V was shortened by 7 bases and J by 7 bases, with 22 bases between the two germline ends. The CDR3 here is CASTQTGLTGPTQYF. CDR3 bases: TGTGCCAGCACCCAAACAGGGCTCACGGGGCCGACCCAGTACTTC.

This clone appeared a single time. The CDR3 bases are TGTGCCAGCAGAAGGCAGGAGAGGAATCAGCCCCAGCATTTT. Translating gives CASRRQERNQPQHF. The chain employs TRBV6-6 and TRBJ1-5; no firm D call. This CDR3 is built from 14 residues. Looked up from germline, CDR1 is MNHNY and CDR2 is SVGAGI (reference sequence). V dropped 6 bases and J dropped 4 bases, with 13 bases sitting between them.

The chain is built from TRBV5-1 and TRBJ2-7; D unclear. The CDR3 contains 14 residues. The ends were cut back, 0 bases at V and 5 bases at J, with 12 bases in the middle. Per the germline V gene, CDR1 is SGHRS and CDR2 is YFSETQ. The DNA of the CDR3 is TGCGCCAGCAGCTTGGATCGCCCCCTCGACGAGCAGTACTTC. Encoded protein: CASSLDRPLDEQYF.

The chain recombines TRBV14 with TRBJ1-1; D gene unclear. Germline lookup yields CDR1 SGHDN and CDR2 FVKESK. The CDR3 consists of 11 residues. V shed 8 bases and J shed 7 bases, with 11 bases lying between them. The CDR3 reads CASGKVGEAFF. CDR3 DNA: TGTGCCAGCGGTAAGGTTGGTGAAGCTTTCTTT. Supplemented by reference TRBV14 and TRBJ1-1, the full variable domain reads EAGVTQFPSHSVIEKGQTVTLRCDPISGHDNLYWYRRVMGKEIKFLLHFVKESKQDESGMPNNRFLAERTGGTYSTLKVQPAELEDSGVYFCASGKVGEAFFGQGTRLTVV.

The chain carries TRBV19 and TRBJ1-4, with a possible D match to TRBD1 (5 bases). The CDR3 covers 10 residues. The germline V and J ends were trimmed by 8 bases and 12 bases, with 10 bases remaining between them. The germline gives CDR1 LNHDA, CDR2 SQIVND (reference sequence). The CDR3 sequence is CASGRGELFF. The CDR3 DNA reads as TGTGCCAGTGGCCGGGGGGAACTGTTTTTT.

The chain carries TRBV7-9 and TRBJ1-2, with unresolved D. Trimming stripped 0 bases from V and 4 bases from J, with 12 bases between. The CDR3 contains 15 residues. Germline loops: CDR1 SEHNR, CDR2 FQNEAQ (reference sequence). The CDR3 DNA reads TGTGCCAGCAGCTTAGCGGGCGGCGCCTCCTATGGCTACACCTTC. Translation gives CASSLAGGASYGYTF.

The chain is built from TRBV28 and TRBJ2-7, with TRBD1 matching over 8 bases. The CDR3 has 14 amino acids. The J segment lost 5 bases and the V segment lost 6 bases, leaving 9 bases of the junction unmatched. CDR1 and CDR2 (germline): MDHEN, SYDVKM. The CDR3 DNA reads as TGTGCCAGCAGCCCGACAGGGGACTTCCACGAGCAGTACTTC. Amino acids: CASSPTGDFHEQYF.

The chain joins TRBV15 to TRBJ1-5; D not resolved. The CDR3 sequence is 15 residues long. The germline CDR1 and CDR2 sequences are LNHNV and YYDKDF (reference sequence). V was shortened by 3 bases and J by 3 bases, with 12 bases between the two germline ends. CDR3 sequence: CATSSPWRANQPQHF. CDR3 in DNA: TGTGCCACCAGCAGCCCCTGGAGGGCCAATCAGCCCCAGCATTTT. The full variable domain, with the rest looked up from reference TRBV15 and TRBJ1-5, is DAMVIQNPRYQVTQFGKPVTLSCSQTLNHNVMYWYQQKSSQAPKLLFHYYDKDFNNEADTPDNFQSRRPNTSFCFLDIRSPGLGDTAMYLCATSSPWRANQPQHFGDGTRLSIL.

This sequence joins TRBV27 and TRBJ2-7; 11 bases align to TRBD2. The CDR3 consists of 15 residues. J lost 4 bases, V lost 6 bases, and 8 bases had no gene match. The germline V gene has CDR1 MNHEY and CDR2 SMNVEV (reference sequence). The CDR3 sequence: CASSHDGTSGYEQYF. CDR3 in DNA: TGTGCCAGCAGCCATGACGGGACTAGCGGATACGAGCAGTACTTC.

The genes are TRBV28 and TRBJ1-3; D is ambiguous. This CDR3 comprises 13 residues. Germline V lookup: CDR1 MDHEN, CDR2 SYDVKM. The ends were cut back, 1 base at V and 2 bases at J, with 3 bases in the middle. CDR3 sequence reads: CASSLLAGNTIYF. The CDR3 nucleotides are TGTGCCAGCAGTTTATTAGCTGGAAACACCATATATTTT.

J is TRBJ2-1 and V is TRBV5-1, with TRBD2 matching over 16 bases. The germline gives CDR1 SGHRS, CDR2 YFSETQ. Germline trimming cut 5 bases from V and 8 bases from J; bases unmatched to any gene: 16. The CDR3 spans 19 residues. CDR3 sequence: CASSSPGLAGGRIRDEQFF. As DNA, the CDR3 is TGCGCCAGCAGTTCGCCGGGACTAGCGGGAGGGCGGATTCGGGATGAGCAGTTCTTC.

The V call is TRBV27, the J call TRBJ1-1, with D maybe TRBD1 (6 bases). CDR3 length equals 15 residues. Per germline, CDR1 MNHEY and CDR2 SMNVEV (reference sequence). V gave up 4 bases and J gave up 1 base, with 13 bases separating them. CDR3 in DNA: TGTGCCAGCAGTTCTCTTGTGACAGGGAACACTGAAGCTTTCTTT. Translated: CASSSLVTGNTEAFF.

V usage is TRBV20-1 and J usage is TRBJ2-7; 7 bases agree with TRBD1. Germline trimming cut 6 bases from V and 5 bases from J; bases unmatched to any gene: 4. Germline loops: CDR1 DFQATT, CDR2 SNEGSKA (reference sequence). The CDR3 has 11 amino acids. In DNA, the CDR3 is TGCAGTGCGATGACAGGGCACGAGCAGTACTTC. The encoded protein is CSAMTGHEQYF.

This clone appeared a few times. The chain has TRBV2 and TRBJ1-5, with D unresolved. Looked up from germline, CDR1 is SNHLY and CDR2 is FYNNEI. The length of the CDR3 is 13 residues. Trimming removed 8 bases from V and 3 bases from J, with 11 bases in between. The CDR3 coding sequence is TGTGCCAGCGTCGGTGGAGTCAATCAGCCCCAGCATTTT. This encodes CASVGGVNQPQHF.

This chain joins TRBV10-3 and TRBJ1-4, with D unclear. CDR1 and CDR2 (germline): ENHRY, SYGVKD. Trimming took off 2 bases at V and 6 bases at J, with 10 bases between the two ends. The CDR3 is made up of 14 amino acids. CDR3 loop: CAISEGEEDEKLFF. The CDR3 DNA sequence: TGTGCCATCAGTGAGGGGGAGGAGGATGAAAAACTGTTTTTT.

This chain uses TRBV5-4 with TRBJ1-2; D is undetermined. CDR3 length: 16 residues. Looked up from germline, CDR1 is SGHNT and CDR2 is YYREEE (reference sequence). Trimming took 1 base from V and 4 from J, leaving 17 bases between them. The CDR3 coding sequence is TGTGCCAGCAGCTTGTTTGGGCCGGAGATGGGCTATGGCTACACCTTC. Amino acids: CASSLFGPEMGYGYTF.